This TCR beta chain was observed in a study of identical twins. About this clonotype: Its antigen is not identified.

CDR1 is MNHNS, CDR2 SASEGT, per germline. The CDR3 length is 15 residues. With 1 base clipped from V and 4 bases from J, the junction kept 3 bases outside the gene matches. Via MiXCR, TCRdb re-called the 5' RACE reads, giving one row per CDR3 protein. The table has about 500,000 distinct CDR3 sequences, 14% seen once. The study, taken as a whole, reports: Twin pairs' shared out-of-frame alpha sequences were enriched in low generation probability. In cord blood, abundant beta clonotypes had fewer insertions; memory showed no trend.

This sample also belongs to another study, concerning yellow fever vaccine responses in identical twins.

The chain is built from TRBV6-1 and TRBJ2-5; 10 bases align to TRBD2. The sample consisted of CD4+ T cells sorted from blood. This TCR was recovered from a woman aged 18-35 years in good health. CDR3 DNA sequence: TGTGCCAGCAGTGAAGACCTAGCGGGAGCAGAGACCCAGTACTTC. It is translated as CASSEDLAGAETQYF.